The text below deals with one TCR beta chain. Its antigen is undetermined. This CDR3 is built from 15 residues. Trimming left V 0 bases short and J 7 bases short, with 11 bases between. Germline V gives CDR1 SGDLS, CDR2 YYNGEE. The TCR beta cDNA libraries carried unique molecular identifiers. Once about 0.95 to 10 million T cells were used, hundreds of thousands of cDNA molecules resulted. TCRdb re-derived calls from the PCR reads in MiXCR, one entry per CDR3 protein. The sample shows some 260,000 distinct CDR3 sequences, 36% of them seen only once. This sample was taken from a study of post-analysis software for immune sequencing data. Looking at the study overall: Secondary progressive, relapsing-remitting and progressive-relapsing multiple sclerosis were among the included disease courses.

Study results and caveats: When patients were compared with controls, a handful of TRBV segments were more frequent, TRBV5-6, TRBV5-1 and TRBV20-1 among them. When compared against controls, multiple sclerosis patients showed significantly lower normalized Chao1 diversity.

The clonotype comes from a girl aged 10-17 years with multiple sclerosis. The specimen sequenced was blood. The rearrangement links TRBV9 to TRBJ1-6; D is ambiguous. The CDR3 nucleotides are TGTGCCAGCAGCGTAGCGGGCGGCACGAATTCACCCCTCCACTTT. Protein sequence: CASSVAGGTNSPLHF.